Shown below are 25 T cell receptor beta chains from a single sample sequenced in a study of breast tumors, draining lymph nodes, adjacent tissues. TCRdb re-called the multiplex PCR reads through MiXCR, storing one row per CDR3 protein. Among just under 65,000 distinct CDR3 sequences, approximately 57% were seen once, and the ten largest hold approximately 18%. Material for sequencing was breast tumor tissue. The source is a female donor with breast cancer. Some clones in this sample may be carry-over from other donors' samples.

The chain couples TRBV12-3 or TRBV12-4 to TRBJ1-2; D may be TRBD1 (6 bases). V was trimmed by 6 bases and J by 5 bases, leaving 10 bases between them. The CDR3 is made up of 12 amino acids. CDR3 region: CASSRTAYGYTF. DNA of the CDR3: TGTGCCAGCAGCCGGACAGCGTATGGCTACACCTTC.

The rearrangement uses TRBV2 and TRBJ1-4; 9 bases are a match to TRBD1. The V gene's germline CDR1 is SNHLY and CDR2 FYNNEI. Losses at the gene ends were 6 bases for V and 10 bases for J; bases not matched to a gene: 12. This CDR3 is built from 15 residues. CDR3 loop: CASSRTQGATPKLFF. The CDR3 DNA sequence: TGTGCCAGCAGCCGCACACAGGGGGCTACCCCAAAACTGTTTTTT.

V is TRBV11-2 and J is TRBJ2-2; D is uncertain. The CDR3 covers 13 residues. V was clipped by 0 bases and J by 9 bases, with 8 bases between them. Germline CDR1 and CDR2: SGHAT and FQNNGV. CDR3 DNA: TGTGCCAGCAGCTTAGATCGGACCAGGGAGCTGTTTTTT. It codes for CASSLDRTRELFF. Filled out from reference TRBV11-2 and TRBJ2-2, the complete variable domain reads EAGVAQSPRYKIIEKRQSVAFWCNPISGHATLYWYQQILGQGPKLLIQFQNNGVVDDSQLPKDRFSAERLKGVDSTLKIQPAKLEDSAVYLCASSLDRTRELFFGEGSRLTVL.

The V and J genes are TRBV6-6 and TRBJ1-2; no definite D call. Germline values: CDR1 MNHNY, CDR2 SVGAGI (reference sequence). The CDR3 loop spans 13 amino acids. Trimming left V 5 bases short and J 6 bases short, with 13 bases between. Here the CDR3 reads CASSHSGWNGYTF. The CDR3, as DNA: TGTGCCAGCAGTCACAGTGGTTGGAATGGCTACACCTTC.

The rearrangement joins TRBV6-2 or TRBV6-3 to TRBJ1-6; maybe TRBD1 (5 bases). V was pared by 4 bases and J by 6 bases, with 13 bases between. The CDR3 totals 15 residues. Germline V gene lookup returns CDR1 MNHEY and CDR2 SVGEGT. CDR3 residues: CASSFLADTNSPLHF. CDR3 sequence (DNA): TGTGCCAGCAGTTTCCTAGCGGACACTAATTCACCCCTCCACTTT.

This clonotype was counted at least ten times. The chain combines TRBV5-6 with TRBJ2-1; TRBD2 matches 13 bases. Trimming at V came to 5 bases and at J to 3 bases, leaving 8 bases not matched to a gene. Looked up from germline, CDR1 is SGHDT and CDR2 is YYEEEE. The CDR3 runs to 17 residues. The CDR3 reads CASSRTTSGGDYNEQFF. CDR3 coding DNA: TGTGCCAGCAGTCGTACCACTAGCGGGGGGGACTACAATGAGCAGTTCTTC.

Notes on this clonotype: The junction does not match germline at one end; this may be a read error. The chain links TRBV7-8 to TRBJ2-5; D gene unclear. Germline V CDR1 and CDR2: SGHVS, FQNEAQ. This CDR3 is 13 amino acids long. The CDR3 spells CASSLDSAATQYF. The CDR3 DNA reads as TGTGCCAGTAGCTTAGATTCCGCAGCGACCCAGTACTTC.

The chain combines TRBV20-1 with TRBJ1-6; D is unclear. Germline CDR1 reads DFQATT; CDR2 reads SNEGSKA (reference sequence). The CDR3 has 11 residues. The V gene lost 0 bases and the J gene lost 9 bases, with 3 bases spanning the gap. CDR3 DNA: TGCAGTGCTAGAGATGGTTCACCCCTCCACTTT. It translates to CSARDGSPLHF.

The chain recombines TRBV7-8 with TRBJ2-7, with TRBD1 matching 8 bases. The CDR3 loop spans 15 amino acids. V lost 4 bases and J lost 3; bases outside the gene matches: 8. CDR1 and CDR2 from the germline V gene are SGHVS and FQNEAQ. The CDR3 sequence is CASSSTFGQGYEQYF. The CDR3 bases are TGTGCCAGCAGCTCCACTTTTGGACAGGGCTACGAGCAGTACTTC. Together with reference TRBV7-8 and TRBJ2-7, the CDR3 gives the full variable domain: GAGVSQSPRYKVAKRGQDVALRCDPISGHVSLFWYQQALGQGPEFLTYFQNEAQLDKSGLPSDRFFAERPEGSVSTLKIQRTQQEDSAVYLCASSSTFGQGYEQYFGPGTRLTVT.

By frequency in the sample, this clonotype is medium-sized. The chain has TRBV20-1 and TRBJ2-3; the match to TRBD2 covers 13 bases. CDR3 size: 18 residues. The J segment lost 4 bases and the V segment lost 5 bases, leaving 15 bases of the junction unmatched. Germline CDR1 DFQATT, CDR2 SNEGSKA (reference sequence). The CDR3 DNA follows: TGCAGTGCTCGACGGGGACTAGCGGGATGGGGGCCCCCAGATACGCAGTATTTT. Translating gives CSARRGLAGWGPPDTQYF.

This clonotype came up a few times. The genes are TRBV11-2 and TRBJ2-5, with D perhaps TRBD2 (5 bases). The CDR3 consists of 14 residues. V shed 1 base and J shed 9 bases, with 15 bases lying between them. Germline V gene lookup returns CDR1 SGHAT and CDR2 FQNNGV. CDR3 DNA sequence: TGTGCCAGCAGCTTAGGTGCGGGTAATCAGCCCCAGTACTTC. This encodes CASSLGAGNQPQYF.

The chain links TRBV7-2 to TRBJ2-7; 7 bases fit TRBD1. Trimming cost V 5 bases and J 6 bases; bases outside gene matches: 4. The CDR3 runs 12 residues. The V gene's germline CDR1 is SGHTA and CDR2 FQGNSA. This CDR3 reads CASSRTGVEQYF. CDR3 coding DNA: TGTGCCAGCAGCCGAACAGGGGTCGAGCAGTACTTC.

This clonotype was counted at least ten times. The chain recombines TRBV3-1 with TRBJ2-1; D is unresolved. V was trimmed by 6 bases and J by 4 bases, leaving 13 bases between them. The V gene's germline CDR1 is LGHDT and CDR2 YNNKEL (reference sequence). CDR3 length: 14 residues. CDR3 in DNA: TGTGCCAGCAGTAAGAGCCCAGCTTACAATGAGCAGTTCTTC. It encodes CASSKSPAYNEQFF.

This clonotype was detected only once. One end of the junction does not line up with germline, which may come from a read error. This chain connects TRBV15 to TRBJ1-5; D gene uncertain. This CDR3 is 16 amino acids long. Germline-derived CDR1 and CDR2 are LNHNV and YYDKDF (reference sequence). The CDR3 loop is CATSRGGSFSNQPQHF. The CDR3 coding sequence is TGTGCCACCAGCAGAGGTGGGAGTTTTAGCAATCAGCCCCAGCATTTC.

In its sample, this clonotype was seen a few times. A read error may be the cause here, since a much bigger clone is one base away. No conserved phenylalanine or tryptophan ends this CDR3, so it is likely a read error. The V and J genes are TRBV6-5 and TRBJ2-5, with TRBD2 matching over 16 bases. Losses at the gene ends were 6 bases for V and 1 base for J; bases not matched to a gene: 8. CDR1 and CDR2 from the germline V gene are MNHEY and SVGAGI. This CDR3 spans 18 amino acids. This CDR3 reads CASSLPGLAGGPQETQYL. The CDR3 bases are TGTGCCAGCAGCCTCCCGGGACTAGCGGGGGGGCCCCAAGAGACCCAGTACCTC.

Concerning this clonotype itself: A read error may account for a junction end that differs from germline. V and J are TRBV7-3 and TRBJ1-3, with 8 bases that match TRBD1. There are 14 residues in the CDR3. Germline CDR1 SGHTA, CDR2 FQGTGA. CDR3 amino acids: CASSLTGGRNTIYF. The CDR3 DNA reads TGTGCCAGCAGCCTAACAGGGGGGAGAAACACCATATATTTT.

V and J are TRBV20-1 and TRBJ1-6, with a weak D call TRBD1 (6 bases). The CDR3 spans 16 residues. Trimming stripped 1 base from V and 0 bases from J, with 10 bases between. CDR1 and CDR2 from the germline V gene are DFQATT and SNEGSKA (reference sequence). This CDR3 is CSARVGHASYNSPLHF. The CDR3 DNA reads as TGCAGTGCTAGAGTGGGACACGCCTCCTATAATTCACCCCTCCACTTT.

This clonotype was observed many times. The chain has TRBV12-3 or TRBV12-4 and TRBJ2-7; 8 nucleotides align to TRBD1. The CDR3 is 14 residues long. J was trimmed by 5 bases and V by 3 bases; bases with no gene match: 6. This CDR3 is CASSLGSTGDEQYF. DNA for the CDR3: TGTGCCAGCAGTTTGGGTTCGACAGGGGACGAGCAGTACTTC.

There are many counts of this clonotype. The chain uses TRBV20-1 and TRBJ2-7; a weak D match, TRBD1 (6 bases). The germline CDR1 and CDR2 sequences are DFQATT and SNEGSKA (reference sequence). CDR3 length: 13 residues. Deletions cut 6 bases from V and 0 bases from J, with 12 bases between. The CDR3: CSAPGQISYEQYF. CDR3 bases: TGCAGTGCCCCCGGACAGATCTCCTACGAGCAGTACTTC.

Ten or more counts support this clonotype. The chain combines TRBV5-1 with TRBJ2-7, with D tentatively TRBD1 or TRBD2 (6 bases each). This CDR3 spans 16 amino acids. Germline V gene lookup returns CDR1 SGHRS and CDR2 YFSETQ. V was pared by 3 bases and J by 3 bases, with 19 bases between. The CDR3 sequence: CASSSATSGAGYEQYF. CDR3 DNA sequence: TGCGCCAGCAGCTCGGCGACCTCGGGGGCCGGCTACGAGCAGTACTTC.

This clonotype was picked up many times. The rearrangement uses TRBV10-3 and TRBJ1-5; D may be TRBD1 (5 bases). The CDR3 has 18 residues. Deletions cut 0 bases from V and 1 base from J, with 16 bases between. Per the germline V gene, CDR1 is ENHRY and CDR2 is SYGVKD. The CDR3 sequence is CAISESNLGTPSNQPQHF. CDR3 nucleotide sequence: TGTGCCATCAGTGAGTCAAATCTGGGGACTCCGAGCAATCAGCCCCAGCATTTT.

The J gene is TRBJ2-1, the V gene TRBV19; TRBD2 matches at 10 bases. The CDR3 loop spans 18 amino acids. V lost 5 bases to trimming and J lost 1 base; unmatched junction nucleotides: 11. From germline, CDR1 is LNHDA and CDR2 SQIVND (reference sequence). The CDR3 sequence is CASSPEGRLAGSYNEQFF. DNA of the CDR3: TGTGCCAGTAGTCCCGAAGGTCGACTAGCGGGTTCCTACAATGAGCAGTTCTTC.

This chain uses TRBV5-1 with TRBJ1-1; D not resolved. The germline V gene encodes CDR1 SGHRS and CDR2 YFSETQ. V shed 0 bases and J shed 1 base, with 7 bases lying between them. This CDR3 spans 14 amino acids. CDR3 sequence reads: CASSLGNTNTEAFF. The DNA of the CDR3 is TGCGCCAGCAGCTTGGGGAACACGAACACTGAAGCTTTCTTT.

This clonotype was observed a single time. The V and J genes are TRBV6-5 and TRBJ1-2; a possible D gene is TRBD1 (5 bases). Germline CDR1 is MNHEY and CDR2 is SVGAGI. With 5 bases removed from V and 2 bases from J, the gap between germline ends came to 12 bases. The CDR3 runs 14 residues. The DNA for the CDR3 is TGTGCCAGCAGTCAAATGGGGCAGAACTATGGCTACACCTTC. This sequence encodes CASSQMGQNYGYTF.

Comments on this clonotype: A much larger clone differs by one base, so this may be a read error. The CDR3 carries no conserved terminal phenylalanine or tryptophan, so it likely arises from a read error. The chain employs TRBV15 and TRBJ2-2; the D gene is possibly TRBD2 (5 bases). The germline V gene encodes CDR1 LNHNV and CDR2 YYDKDF (reference sequence). The CDR3 loop spans 15 amino acids. V lost 0 bases to trimming and J lost 4 bases, with 9 bases between them. CDR3 amino acids: CATSRDLRGTGELFC. Here the CDR3 DNA reads TGTGCCACCAGCAGAGATCTTCGGGGCACCGGGGAGCTGTTTTGT.